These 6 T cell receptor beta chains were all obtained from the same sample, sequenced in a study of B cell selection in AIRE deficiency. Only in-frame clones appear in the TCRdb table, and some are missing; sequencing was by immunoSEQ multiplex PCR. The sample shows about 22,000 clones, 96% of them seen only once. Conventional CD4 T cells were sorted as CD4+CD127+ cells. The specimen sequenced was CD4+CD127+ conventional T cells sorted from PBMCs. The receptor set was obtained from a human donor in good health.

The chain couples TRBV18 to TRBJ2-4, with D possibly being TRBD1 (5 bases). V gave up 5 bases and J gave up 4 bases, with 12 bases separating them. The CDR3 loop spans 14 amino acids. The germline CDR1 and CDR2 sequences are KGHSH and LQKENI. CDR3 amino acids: CASSGASAKNIQYF. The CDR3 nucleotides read TGTGCCAGCTCAGGGGCCTCGGCTAAAAACATTCAGTACTTC.

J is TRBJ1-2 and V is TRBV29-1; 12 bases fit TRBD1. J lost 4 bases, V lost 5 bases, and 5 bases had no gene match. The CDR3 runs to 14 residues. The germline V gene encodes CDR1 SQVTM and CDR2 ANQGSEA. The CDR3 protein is CSVYGTGGGYGYTF. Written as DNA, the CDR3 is TGCAGCGTTTACGGGACAGGGGGCGGCTATGGCTACACCTTC.

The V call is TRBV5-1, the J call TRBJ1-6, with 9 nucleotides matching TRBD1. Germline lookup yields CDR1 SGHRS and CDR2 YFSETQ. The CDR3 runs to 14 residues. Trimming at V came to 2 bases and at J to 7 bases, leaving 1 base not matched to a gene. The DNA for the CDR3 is TGCGCCAGCAGCTTCGGGACAGGGAATTCACCCCTCCACTTT. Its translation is CASSFGTGNSPLHF.

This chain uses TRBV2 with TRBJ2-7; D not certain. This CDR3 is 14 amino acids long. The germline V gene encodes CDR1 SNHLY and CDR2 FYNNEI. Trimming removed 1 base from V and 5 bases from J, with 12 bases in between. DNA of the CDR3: TGTGCCAGCAGTGAAGGGGCTAGGCGCCACGAGCAGTACTTC. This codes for CASSEGARRHEQYF.

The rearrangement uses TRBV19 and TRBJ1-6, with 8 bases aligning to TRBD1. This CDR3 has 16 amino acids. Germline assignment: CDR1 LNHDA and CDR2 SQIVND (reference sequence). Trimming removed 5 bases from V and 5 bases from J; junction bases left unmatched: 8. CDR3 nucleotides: TGTGCCAGTAGTGCCCTGACAGGGGTGAATAATTCACCCCTCCACTTT. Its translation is CASSALTGVNNSPLHF.

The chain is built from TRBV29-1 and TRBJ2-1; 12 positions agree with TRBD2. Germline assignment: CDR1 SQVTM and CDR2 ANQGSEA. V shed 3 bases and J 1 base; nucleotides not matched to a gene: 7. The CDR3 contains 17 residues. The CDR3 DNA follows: TGCAGCGTTGAGTCTAGCGGGGGGGCCGGGTCCTACAATGAGCAGTTCTTC. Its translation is CSVESSGGAGSYNEQFF.